Following are 30 T cell receptor beta chains from one sample sequenced in a study of shared clonotypes between healthy human individuals. Profiled with immunoSEQ multiplex PCR; TCRdb holds only in-frame clones, not every one. The sample has roughly 2,000,000 clones; 90% to 95% are singletons. The naive CD8 population came from CD45RO-negative cells selected for CCR7, without terminally differentiated effector memory CD45RA+ cells. The sample comprised naive CD8+ T cells from PBMCs. These receptors were collected from a man aged 18 to 29 in good health. Some clones in this sample may be carry-over from other donors' samples.

The CDR3 bases are TGTGCCAGCAGTTACGAGGACAACTATGGCTACACCTTC. Translating gives CASSYEDNYGYTF. This sequence joins TRBV6-5 and TRBJ1-2; D not certain. The CDR3 totals 13 residues. Germline CDR1 MNHEY, CDR2 SVGAGI. The ends were cut back, 2 bases at V and 2 bases at J, with 6 bases in the middle.

The rearrangement links TRBV27 to TRBJ2-7, with 9 bases matching TRBD2. Trimming took 6 bases from V and 4 from J; bases not matched to a gene: 13. The CDR3 runs 16 residues. The V gene's germline CDR1 is MNHEY and CDR2 SMNVEV (reference sequence). In DNA, the CDR3 is TGTGCCAGCAGCCCCTCGGCGGGAGGGCTCTTGTACGAGCAGTACTTC. This translates into CASSPSAGGLLYEQYF.

This chain joins TRBV19 and TRBJ1-1; a weak D match, TRBD1 (5 bases). The CDR3 extends over 13 amino acids. Germline V gene lookup returns CDR1 LNHDA and CDR2 SQIVND (reference sequence). The V end was cut by 3 bases, the J end by 3 bases, with 8 bases between. This CDR3 reads CASSIKGDTEAFF. In nucleotides, the CDR3 is TGTGCCAGTAGTATTAAAGGGGACACTGAAGCTTTCTTT.

This sequence joins TRBV14 and TRBJ2-7; 9 bases match TRBD2. V lost 2 bases and J lost 2; bases outside the gene matches: 4. CDR3 size: 15 residues. Germline V gene data show CDR1 as SGHDN and CDR2 as FVKESK. In nucleotides, the CDR3 is TGTGCCAGCAGCCAAAGGGGCGGGAGGGCCTACGAGCAGTACTTC. Translated: CASSQRGGRAYEQYF. Based on the CDR3 plus reference TRBV14 and TRBJ2-7, the full variable domain is EAGVTQFPSHSVIEKGQTVTLRCDPISGHDNLYWYRRVMGKEIKFLLHFVKESKQDESGMPNNRFLAERTGGTYSTLKVQPAELEDSGVYFCASSQRGGRAYEQYFGPGTRLTVT.

As DNA, the CDR3 is TGTGCCAGCTCACCGTACGGGACAGCCGGACTAACAGATACGCAGTATTTT. Residues: CASSPYGTAGLTDTQYF. The chain couples TRBV18 to TRBJ2-3; TRBD1 might be the D (7 bases). There are 17 residues in the CDR3. In germline, CDR1 is KGHSH, CDR2 LQKENI. V shed 3 bases and J shed 3 bases, with 19 bases lying between them.

The chain employs TRBV11-2 and TRBJ2-3, with 11 bases lining up with TRBD2. J gave up 6 bases and V 2 bases, and 4 bases lay outside the gene matches. The germline gives CDR1 SGHAT, CDR2 FQNNGV. This CDR3 region has 15 residues. CDR3 amino acids: CASSLLLAGADTQYF. CDR3 coding DNA: TGTGCCAGCAGCTTACTACTAGCGGGAGCCGATACGCAGTATTTT.

The rearrangement uses TRBV19 and TRBJ2-3, with a tentative D call TRBD1 (5 bases). The V end was cut by 7 bases, the J end by 3 bases, with 17 bases between. The germline V gene encodes CDR1 LNHDA and CDR2 SQIVND (reference sequence). This CDR3 has 15 amino acids. Here the CDR3 reads CASTPRTTLTDTQYF. CDR3 nucleotides: TGTGCCAGTACCCCAAGGACAACACTGACAGATACGCAGTATTTT.

This clone is a singleton in its sample. At the DNA level, this CDR3 is encoded by other sequences in the same sample as well. J is TRBJ2-7 and V is TRBV15; D is unclear. In germline, CDR1 is LNHNV, CDR2 YYDKDF (reference sequence). The CDR3 length is 12 residues. Trimming took off 0 bases at V and 1 base at J, with 1 base between the two ends. The chain's CDR3 is CATSRDSYEQYF. DNA for the CDR3: TGTGCCACCAGCAGAGATTCCTACGAGCAGTACTTC.

The rearrangement joins TRBV11-2 to TRBJ2-4, with 11 positions matching TRBD1. CDR1 is SGHAT, CDR2 FQNNGV, per germline. The CDR3 covers 16 residues. V was clipped by 5 bases and J by 7 bases; unmatched bases: 10. This CDR3 reads CASSIPGGDRGNIQYF. The CDR3 bases are TGTGCCAGCAGCATACCGGGTGGGGACAGGGGGAACATTCAGTACTTC.

The genes are TRBV11-3 and TRBJ2-7, with a possible D match to TRBD2 (5 bases). The germline V gene has CDR1 SGHNT and CDR2 YENEEA. The length of the CDR3 is 14 residues. V lost 1 base and J 9 bases, leaving 16 bases between the germline ends. The CDR3 sequence is CASSLGEFSRVQYF. CDR3 bases: TGTGCCAGCAGCTTAGGGGAGTTCAGCCGAGTGCAGTACTTC.

The chain joins TRBV6-1 to TRBJ2-4, with no clear D. CDR1 and CDR2 (germline): MNHNS, SASEGT. The CDR3 sequence is 19 residues long. V gave up 0 bases and J gave up 8 bases, with 26 bases separating them. The CDR3 sequence is CASSEAYLRSQADRYIQYF. The DNA for the CDR3 is TGTGCCAGCAGTGAAGCGTATTTGAGGTCGCAGGCGGACCGGTACATTCAGTACTTC.

A few counts support this clone. The rearrangement links TRBV7-9 to TRBJ2-5; the match to TRBD1 covers 7 bases. CDR1 is SEHNR, CDR2 FQNEAQ, per germline (reference sequence). V shed 5 bases and J 2 bases; nucleotides not matched to a gene: 8. The CDR3 runs to 15 residues. The CDR3 sequence is CASSLRTGHQETQYF. The CDR3 DNA reads as TGTGCCAGCAGCCTGAGGACAGGTCATCAAGAGACCCAGTACTTC. Full variable domain (rest looked up from reference TRBV7-9 and TRBJ2-5): DTGVSQNPRHKITKRGQNVTFRCDPISEHNRLYWYRQTLGQGPEFLTYFQNEAQLEKSRLLSDRFSAERPKGSFSTLEIQRTEQGDSAMYLCASSLRTGHQETQYFGPGTRLLVL.

Here the CDR3 DNA reads TGTGCCAGCAGCTTATGGGACAGATACGAGCAGTACTTC. Protein: CASSLWDRYEQYF. V is TRBV7-6 and J is TRBJ2-5, with 7 bases matching TRBD1. The DNA end lines up better with TRBJ2-7; the J call may be wrong. The CDR3 spans 13 residues. Germline V gene lookup returns CDR1 SGHVS and CDR2 FNYEAQ.

The chain has TRBV4-3 and TRBJ2-7; D possibly uses TRBD1 or TRBD2 (7 bases each). The germline V gene has CDR1 LGHNA and CDR2 YSLEER. CDR3 length: 14 residues. V lost 2 bases, J lost 5 bases, and 13 bases lay in between. The CDR3 is CASSQNRGGDEQYF. The CDR3 DNA reads TGCGCCAGCAGCCAAAACAGGGGAGGGGACGAGCAGTACTTC.

CDR3 nucleotides: TGTGCCAGCTCACCACCGTTTACCGCCGTGCCGGGGGCCCGGGGTCGTAACATTCAGTACTTC. This codes for CASSPPFTAVPGARGRNIQYF. This sequence joins TRBV18 and TRBJ2-4; D could derive from TRBD1 or TRBD2 (6 bases each). Germline lookup yields CDR1 KGHSH and CDR2 LQKENI. Trimming left V 0 bases short and J 7 bases short, with 31 bases between. The CDR3 has 21 amino acids.

The chain combines TRBV5-1 with TRBJ2-3; no definite D call. The CDR3 runs to 13 residues. Trimming took off 4 bases at V and 4 bases at J, with 10 bases between the two ends. Germline loops: CDR1 SGHRS, CDR2 YFSETQ. The CDR3 spells CASSLDAPDTQYF. The DNA of the CDR3 is TGCGCCAGCAGCCTGGACGCCCCAGATACGCAGTATTTT.

The rearrangement joins TRBV27 to TRBJ2-7, with TRBD1 matching over 12 bases. After removal of 0 bases from V and 7 bases from J, the junction contained 7 bases not matched to a gene. Germline loops: CDR1 MNHEY, CDR2 SMNVEV (reference sequence). The CDR3 covers 16 residues. CDR3 loop: CASSLSPGTGGREQYF. In DNA form, the CDR3 reads TGTGCCAGCAGTTTATCGCCCGGGACAGGGGGCAGGGAGCAGTACTTC.

This sequence joins TRBV13 and TRBJ1-2; no firm D call. The germline gives CDR1 PRHDT, CDR2 FYEKMQ (reference sequence). The CDR3 extends over 13 amino acids. V lost 1 base to trimming and J lost 6 bases, with 9 bases between them. The chain's CDR3 is CASSLVRRHGYTF. DNA of the CDR3: TGTGCCAGCAGCTTAGTGCGGAGGCATGGCTACACCTTC.

The CDR3 protein is CASSSDRDDQPQHF. CDR3 DNA: TGTGCCAGCAGCTCTGACAGGGACGATCAGCCCCAGCATTTT. J is TRBJ1-5 and V is TRBV6-5, with 7 positions matching TRBD1. This CDR3 has 14 amino acids. Trimming removed 6 bases from V and 5 bases from J; junction bases left unmatched: 7. The germline CDR1 and CDR2 sequences are MNHEY and SVGAGI.

The chain employs TRBV9 and TRBJ2-5; no reliable D call. The CDR3 totals 13 residues. Germline V lookup: CDR1 SGDLS, CDR2 YYNGEE. The germline V and J ends were trimmed by 8 bases and 1 base, with 12 bases remaining between them. CDR3 in DNA: TGTGCCAGTAATACAGCAGCCCAAGAGACCCAGTACTTC. It encodes CASNTAAQETQYF.

The rearrangement uses TRBV7-4 and TRBJ2-7; the D is unclear. Germline assignment: CDR1 SGHVT and CDR2 SQSDAQ. V lost 5 bases to trimming and J lost 9 bases, with 29 bases between them. The CDR3 has 17 amino acids. The CDR3 DNA reads TGTGCCAGCAGCCCCCATGAACCCAGACACGGCCCAGGTAGGCAGTACTTC. This sequence encodes CASSPHEPRHGPGRQYF.

The gene calls are TRBV27 and TRBJ2-7; 7 nucleotides align to TRBD2. The CDR3 has 15 residues. The germline CDR1 and CDR2 sequences are MNHEY and SMNVEV (reference sequence). J was trimmed by 4 bases and V by 3 bases; bases with no gene match: 9. As DNA, the CDR3 is TGTGCCAGCAGTTTCCTGCAGGCTAGCGGTTACGAGCAGTACTTC. This translates into CASSFLQASGYEQYF.

This chain joins TRBV10-3 and TRBJ1-2; TRBD1 matches at 8 bases. The junction had 8 bases not matched to a gene; V was cut back by 4 bases and J by 4 bases. CDR3 length equals 15 residues. CDR1 and CDR2 from the germline V gene are ENHRY and SYGVKD. The CDR3: CAISGKGDRSYGYTF. As DNA, the CDR3 is TGTGCCATCAGTGGTAAAGGGGACAGGAGCTATGGCTACACCTTC.

This clone has a handful of counts. Other DNA sequences in this specimen translate into the identical CDR3. V gene TRBV29-1 combines with J gene TRBJ2-1; unclear D gene. This CDR3 comprises 11 residues. Trimming shortened V by 1 base and J by 4 bases, and 2 bases separated the two germline ends. Per the germline V gene, CDR1 is SQVTM and CDR2 is ANQGSEA. The CDR3 DNA reads as TGCAGCGTTGAAGTGTACAATGAGCAGTTCTTC. Residues: CSVEVYNEQFF.

This chain links TRBV27 with TRBJ2-3; 8 nucleotides align to TRBD2. The CDR3 extends over 16 amino acids. The V gene's germline CDR1 is MNHEY and CDR2 SMNVEV (reference sequence). The junction had 11 bases not matched to a gene; V was cut back by 6 bases and J by 3 bases. The CDR3 DNA is TGTGCCAGCAGCCGCGCGGCTAGCGGGTTGACAGATACGCAGTATTTT. This gives the protein CASSRAASGLTDTQYF.

The CDR3 DNA is TGCGCCAGCAGCCAAGATAGGCGCGGCGGGAGCTCCTACAATGAGCAGTTCTTC. Protein sequence: CASSQDRRGGSSYNEQFF. V gene TRBV4-3 combines with J gene TRBJ2-1, with TRBD2 matching 7 bases. The CDR3 is made up of 18 amino acids. Germline V gives CDR1 LGHNA, CDR2 YSLEER. V shed 0 bases, J shed 0 bases, and the junction held 8 bases outside the gene matches.

This clone showed up just once. This chain uses TRBV2 with TRBJ2-3; no firm D call. V lost 8 bases and J 5 bases, leaving 11 bases between the germline ends. CDR1 and CDR2 from the germline V gene are SNHLY and FYNNEI. CDR3 length: 12 residues. This chain's CDR3 is CASSSWGDTQYF. The DNA of the CDR3 is TGTGCCAGCTCTTCCTGGGGAGATACGCAGTATTTT.

The CDR3 reads CASGQGIPGELFF. CDR3 coding DNA: TGTGCCAGCGGGCAGGGAATCCCCGGGGAGCTGTTTTTT. The rearrangement links TRBV6-5 to TRBJ2-2; D perhaps matches TRBD1 (5 bases). Germline V gives CDR1 MNHEY, CDR2 SVGAGI. This CDR3 spans 13 amino acids. V was clipped by 8 bases and J by 6 bases, with 13 bases between them.

For this clone: The sample carries other DNA sequences with the same CDR3. Here the CDR3 DNA reads TGTGCCAGCAGCTTAGGTGGAGGATATGGCTACACCTTC. Its protein is CASSLGGGYGYTF. The chain carries TRBV7-9 and TRBJ1-2; the D is unclear. Looked up from germline, CDR1 is SEHNR and CDR2 is FQNEAQ (reference sequence). The CDR3 length is 13 residues. V lost 1 base and J 5 bases, leaving 8 bases between the germline ends.

The chain uses TRBV27 and TRBJ1-2; D is unclear. Germline CDR1 reads MNHEY; CDR2 reads SMNVEV (reference sequence). This CDR3 is 12 amino acids long. V lost 2 bases to trimming and J lost 7 bases, with 8 bases between them. The chain's CDR3 is CASSLEGVGYTF. The CDR3 DNA reads TGTGCCAGCAGTTTAGAGGGAGTTGGCTACACCTTC.